The T cell receptor beta chain described here comes from a study of T cell responses to AZD1222 COVID-19 vaccine. Study-wide points: Donors, mostly white British, included more females; clonal diversity was possibly underestimated. Close to half of all spike-specific TCRs reportedly target regions of the variants that are unmutated.

Concerning this clone: As yet, its antigen is unknown.

The table came from immunoSEQ multiplex PCR; TCRdb's copy has only in-frame clones and leaves some out. The sample has over 100,000 clones; about 90% are singletons. V shed 6 bases and J shed 1 base, with 12 bases lying between them. Germline V gene lookup returns CDR1 MNHEY and CDR2 SVGAGI. This CDR3 has 14 residues. The sample was peripheral blood, taken on day 0 of AZD1222 vaccination. The rearrangement joins TRBV6-5 to TRBJ1-1; D is perhaps TRBD1 (5 bases). The clonotype originates from an adult in good health. The CDR3 coding sequence is TGTGCCAGCAGGGACATCGGCGGGAACACTGAAGCTTTCTTT. This encodes CASRDIGGNTEAFF.